This T cell receptor beta chain is drawn from a study of T cell changes during pregnancy in multiple sclerosis. V was trimmed by 1 base and J by 5 bases, leaving 19 bases between them. Germline CDR1 is LGHNA and CDR2 is YSLEER. The CDR3 has 17 residues. Sequencing was performed with immunoSEQ multiplex PCR; in TCRdb, only in-frame clones are kept and a portion is missing. The table has 45,000 to 65,000 clones, 94% seen once. The J gene is TRBJ2-3, the V gene TRBV4-3, with D maybe TRBD1 (6 bases). The sample in question was CD8+ T cells from peripheral blood mononuclear cells, obtained in the third trimester of pregnancy. This TCR derives from a female donor with multiple sclerosis, enrolled in a pregnancy study. The CDR3 here is CASSQADRDTPGDTQYF. The CDR3 DNA reads TGCGCCAGCAGCCAAGCCGATCGGGACACTCCGGGAGATACGCAGTATTTT.